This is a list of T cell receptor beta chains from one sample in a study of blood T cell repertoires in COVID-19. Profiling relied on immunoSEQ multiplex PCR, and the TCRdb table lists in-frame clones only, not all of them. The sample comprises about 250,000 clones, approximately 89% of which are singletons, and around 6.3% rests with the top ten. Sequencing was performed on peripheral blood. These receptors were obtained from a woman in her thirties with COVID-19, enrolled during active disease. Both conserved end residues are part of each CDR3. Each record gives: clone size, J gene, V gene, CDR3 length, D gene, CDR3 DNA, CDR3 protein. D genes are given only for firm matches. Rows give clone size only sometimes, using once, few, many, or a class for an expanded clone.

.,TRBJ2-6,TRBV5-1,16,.,TGCGCCAGCAGCTTGTCACTTGTCTCTGGGGCCAACGTCCTGACTTTC,CASSLSLVSGANVLTF
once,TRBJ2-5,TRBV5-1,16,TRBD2,TGCGCCAGCAGCCACGGGACTAGCTCTGATATTGAGACCCAGTACTTC,CASSHGTSSDIETQYF
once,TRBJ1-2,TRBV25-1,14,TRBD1,TGTGCCAGCAGTGAAGGACAGGTTGAGCGTGGCTACACCTTC,CASSEGQVERGYTF
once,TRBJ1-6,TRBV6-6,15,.,TGTGCCAGCAGTGGAAGGAGCTCCTATAATTCACCCCTCCACTTT,CASSGRSSYNSPLHF
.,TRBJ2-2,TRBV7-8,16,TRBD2,TGTGCCAGCAGCACCCGGGATCAGCGGGAGCCCGGGGAGCTGTTTTTT,CASSTRDQREPGELFF
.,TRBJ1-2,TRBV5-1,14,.,TGCGCCAGCAGCTTGGTGGTACAGGACGTTGGCTACACCTTC,CASSLVVQDVGYTF
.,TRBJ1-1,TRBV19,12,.,TGTGCCAGCACGGGGGGTCTCGCTGAAGCTTTCTTT,CASTGGLAEAFF
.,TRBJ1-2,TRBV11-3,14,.,TGTGCCAGCAGCTCCCCGGGGGTTGTGATTGGCTACACCTTC,CASSSPGVVIGYTF
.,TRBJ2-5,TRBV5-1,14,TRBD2,TGCGCCAGCAGCTTTAGGACTAGCCAAGAGACCCAGTACTTC,CASSFRTSQETQYF
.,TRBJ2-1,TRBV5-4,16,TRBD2,TGTGCCAGCAAGACTAGCGGCCCCTCGGCCTACAATGAGCAGTTCTTC,CASKTSGPSAYNEQFF
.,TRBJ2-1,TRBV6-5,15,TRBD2,TGTGCCAGCAGTTACTGGTCTAGCGGGAATCATGAGCAGTTCTTC,CASSYWSSGNHEQFF
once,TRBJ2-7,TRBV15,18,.,TGTGCCACCAGCAGTAGGGGCCTTTTTTCCATTTACACCTACGAGCAGTACTTC,CATSSRGLFSIYTYEQYF
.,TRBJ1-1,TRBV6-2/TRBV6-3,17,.,TGTGCCAGCAGTTACGGAAAATCAAGGAGATTGAACACTGAAGCTTTCTTT,CASSYGKSRRLNTEAFF
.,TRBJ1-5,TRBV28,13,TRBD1,TGTGCCAGCAGCAGGGGGCTTGGGCAGCCCCAGCATTTT,CASSRGLGQPQHF
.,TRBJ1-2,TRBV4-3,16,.,TGCGCCAGCAGCCAAGAACCTTCGGCCAGGGGCTATGGCTACACCTTC,CASSQEPSARGYGYTF
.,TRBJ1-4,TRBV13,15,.,TGTGCCAGCAGCAAAAGAGGGGGGGCGGATGAAAAACTGTTTTTT,CASSKRGGADEKLFF
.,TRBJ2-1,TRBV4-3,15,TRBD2,TGCGCCAGCAGCCAAGTGACTAGCGCTAAGAATGAGCAGTTCTTC,CASSQVTSAKNEQFF
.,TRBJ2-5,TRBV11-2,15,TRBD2,TGTGCCAGCAGCTTAGAAGCGGGGGGAGGGGAGACCCAGTACTTC,CASSLEAGGGETQYF
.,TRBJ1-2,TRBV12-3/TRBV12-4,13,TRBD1,TGTGCCAGCAGTACGGGACAGCGCTATGGCTACACCTTC,CASSTGQRYGYTF
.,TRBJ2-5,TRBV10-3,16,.,TGTGCCATCAGTGAGGAACCGGGGGGCGTCGGGGAGACCCAGTACTTC,CAISEEPGGVGETQYF
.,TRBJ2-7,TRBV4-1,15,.,TGCGCCAGCAGCCAAGCGTCAGGGGCGTCCTACGAGCAGTACTTC,CASSQASGASYEQYF
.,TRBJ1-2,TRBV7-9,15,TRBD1,TGTGCCAGCAGCTTGGGACAGTTTCCCAACTATGGCTACACCTTC,CASSLGQFPNYGYTF
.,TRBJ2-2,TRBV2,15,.,TGTGCCAGCAGTGATGGGGTGGCGGGCACCGGGGAGCTGTTTTTT,CASSDGVAGTGELFF
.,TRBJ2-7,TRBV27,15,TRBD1,TGTGCCAGCAGTTTAGAGACAGGGGGCGGCTACGAGCAGTACTTC,CASSLETGGGYEQYF
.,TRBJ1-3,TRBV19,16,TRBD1,TGTGCCAGTAGTCCCTCGACAGGGGTGGCTGGAAACACCATATATTTT,CASSPSTGVAGNTIYF
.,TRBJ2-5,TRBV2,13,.,TGTGCCAGCAGTGGACAGCGCCAAGGGACCCAGTACTTC,CASSGQRQGTQYF
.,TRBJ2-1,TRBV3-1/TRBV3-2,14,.,TGTGCCAGCAGCCAAGTCGGGAGATACAATGAGCAGTTCTTC,CASSQVGRYNEQFF
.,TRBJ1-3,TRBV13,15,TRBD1,TGTGCCAGCAGCCCCCCTCTAGGACAGGGAGACACCATATATTTT,CASSPPLGQGDTIYF
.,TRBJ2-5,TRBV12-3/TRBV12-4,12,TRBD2,TGTGCCAGCCTCGGGGGGAGGGAGACCCAGTACTTC,CASLGGRETQYF
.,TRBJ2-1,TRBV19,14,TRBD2,TGTGCCATCGCTAGCGGGGGCTCCTACAATGAGCAGTTCTTC,CAIASGGSYNEQFF
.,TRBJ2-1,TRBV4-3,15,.,TGCGCCAGCAGCCAAGAGTACGGGACCTACAATGAGCAGTTCTTC,CASSQEYGTYNEQFF
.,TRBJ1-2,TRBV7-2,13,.,TGTGCCAGCAGCTTAGCCGGGGGACGTGGCTACACCTTC,CASSLAGGRGYTF
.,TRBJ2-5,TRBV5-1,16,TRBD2,TGCGCCAGCAGCTTCCCATCAGCGGGGGGCACAGAGACCCAGTACTTC,CASSFPSAGGTETQYF
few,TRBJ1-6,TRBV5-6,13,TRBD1,TGTGCCAGCAGGGCTGACAGGGGATCACCCCTCCACTTT,CASRADRGSPLHF
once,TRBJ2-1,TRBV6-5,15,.,TGTGCCAGCAGTCCGACTAGTTTGTCCTACAATGAGCAGTTCTTC,CASSPTSLSYNEQFF
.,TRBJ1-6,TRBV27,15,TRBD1,TGTGCCAGCACCCCTATGGGACAGGGGGTATCACCCCTCCACTTT,CASTPMGQGVSPLHF
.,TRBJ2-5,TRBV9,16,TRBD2,TGTGCCAGCAGCGTAGCGGGTAGCGGGAGAGCCGAGACCCAGTACTTC,CASSVAGSGRAETQYF
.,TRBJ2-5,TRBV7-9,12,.,TGTGCCAGCAGCCTGGGGCGAGAGACCCAGTACTTC,CASSLGRETQYF
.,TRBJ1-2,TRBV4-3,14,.,TGCGCCAGCAGCCCGGACGGACAAGTCTATGGCTACACCTTC,CASSPDGQVYGYTF
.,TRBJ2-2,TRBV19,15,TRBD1,TGTGCCAGTAGCCGGACAGGGGGCACCACCGGGGAGCTGTTTTTT,CASSRTGGTTGELFF
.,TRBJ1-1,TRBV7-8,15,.,TGTGCCAGCAGCCTACAACCGACGGGGAACACTGAAGCTTTCTTT,CASSLQPTGNTEAFF
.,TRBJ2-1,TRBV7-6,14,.,TGTGCCAGCAGCCTTACCCAGTCCTACAATGAGCAGTTCTTC,CASSLTQSYNEQFF
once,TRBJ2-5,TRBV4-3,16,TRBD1,TGCGCCAGCAGCCAAGCCTACGGGACAGCTCAAGAGACCCAGTACTTC,CASSQAYGTAQETQYF
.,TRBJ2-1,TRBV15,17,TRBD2,TGTGCCACCAGCAGAGACGGGTTTCTCAACGGGAGGGATGAGCAGTTCTTC,CATSRDGFLNGRDEQFF
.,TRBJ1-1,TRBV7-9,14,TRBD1,TGTGCCAGCAGCTTAACAGGGGACAGCACTGAAGCTTTCTTT,CASSLTGDSTEAFF
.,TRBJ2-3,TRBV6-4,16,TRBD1,TGTGCCAGCAGTGACGGACAGGGTTCGAGCGCAGATACGCAGTATTTT,CASSDGQGSSADTQYF
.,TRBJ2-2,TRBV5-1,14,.,TGCGCCAGCAGCTTGGACGGGGTCCCCGGGGAGCTGTTTTTT,CASSLDGVPGELFF
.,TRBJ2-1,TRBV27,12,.,TGTGCCAGCAGTTTCCATAGCGATGAGCAGTTCTTC,CASSFHSDEQFF
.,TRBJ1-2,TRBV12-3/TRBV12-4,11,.,TGTGCCAGCAGTTTCGGGGATGGCTACACCTTC,CASSFGDGYTF
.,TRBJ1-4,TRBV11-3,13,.,TGTGCCAGCGGTCGGGGGATTGGGGAAAAACTGTTTTTT,CASGRGIGEKLFF
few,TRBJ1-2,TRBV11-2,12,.,TGTGCCAGCAGCGCCACAGTACCCCCCCTCACCTTC,CASSATVPPLTF
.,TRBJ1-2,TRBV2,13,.,TGTGCCATCCGGACATCAGCTAACTATGGCTACACCTTC,CAIRTSANYGYTF
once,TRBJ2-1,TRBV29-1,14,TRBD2,TGCAGCGGCTCAGGTAGCGGGAGGGCCGTTGAGCAGTTCTTC,CSGSGSGRAVEQFF
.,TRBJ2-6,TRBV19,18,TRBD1,TGTGCCAGTAGTTTGACAGGGCACGCTGTCCCTGGGGCCAACGTCCTGACTTTC,CASSLTGHAVPGANVLTF
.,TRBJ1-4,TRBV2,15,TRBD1,TGTGCCAGCGAAGGCCAGGGACAGGGGACTGAAAAACTGTTTTTT,CASEGQGQGTEKLFF
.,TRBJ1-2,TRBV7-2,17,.,TGTGCCAGCAGCTTAGCGCCCCCCGGGGGGGGCGCTGATGGCTACACCTTC,CASSLAPPGGGADGYTF